This TCR beta chain was sequenced during a study of beta chain features in type 1 diabetes. Overall study context: Examination of sorted cells across all samples involved around 98 million cells.

Expressed TCRB transcripts got sequenced, as all isolated RNA was reverse transcribed. Data came from immunoSEQ multiplex PCR; TCRdb stores just in-frame clones and leaves some out. The sample includes over 150,000 clones, 10% of them seen just once. Study-wide results and caveats: Shorter TCRB CDR3s, moderately but significantly so, marked every one of the four CD4+ subsets in Type 1 diabetes patients.

Looked up from germline, CDR1 is LNHDA and CDR2 is SQIVND (reference sequence). The CDR3 extends over 15 amino acids. V lost 5 bases and J 3 bases, leaving 16 bases between the germline ends. This clone was found a few times. The target antigen is unknown. What was sequenced was central memory CD4+ T cells from blood. This clonotype was sampled from a man aged 25-40 years with type 1 diabetes. The rearrangement uses TRBV19 and TRBJ1-2, with unresolved D. In nucleotides, the CDR3 is TGTGCCAGTAGTGAGCGGCCGCGAGATGACTATGGCTACACCTTC. This sequence encodes CASSERPRDDYGYTF.